The 25 T cell receptor beta chains in this list originate from one sample, sequenced in a study of T cell repertoires in aging, cancer and after chemotherapy. Multiplex touch-down PCR with TRB-A/B primers amplified rearranged V-D-J TRB sequences. TCRdb processed the multiplex PCR reads anew with MiXCR; each CDR3 protein has one entry. The sample lists some 12,000 distinct CDR3 sequences; more than 20% were seen once. Peripheral blood genomic DNA, not sorted cells or RNA, was the template. The source material was blood. The receptor source for this set is a human donor in good health.

The chain combines TRBV27 with TRBJ1-6, with D perhaps TRBD1 (5 bases). The CDR3 covers 12 residues. CDR1 MNHEY and CDR2 SMNVEV come from the germline V gene (reference sequence). With 5 bases removed from V and 14 bases from J, the gap between germline ends came to 13 bases. The CDR3 region has the DNA TGTGCCAGCAGTCCAGCAGGGATGTCCCTCCACTTT. This gives the protein CASSPAGMSLHF.

This clonotype came up a few times. This sequence joins TRBV11-2 and TRBJ2-1, with a possible D match to TRBD2 (5 bases). Per germline, CDR1 SGHAT and CDR2 FQNNGV. The CDR3 runs to 16 residues. Trimming left V 5 bases short and J 0 bases short, with 14 bases between. As DNA, the CDR3 is TGTGCCAGCAGCCAGAGGGTAGCGAGCTCCTACAATGAGCAGTTCTTC. It codes for CASSQRVASSYNEQFF.

This clonotype is labeled as medium-sized. This chain links TRBV7-6 with TRBJ2-7; 7 positions agree with TRBD1. The CDR3 is made up of 16 amino acids. With 5 bases clipped from V and 3 bases from J, the junction kept 13 bases outside the gene matches. The germline gives CDR1 SGHVS, CDR2 FNYEAQ. CDR3 sequence reads: CASSLFPTNRGYEQYF. CDR3 DNA sequence: TGTGCCAGCAGCCTGTTCCCCACAAACAGGGGCTACGAGCAGTACTTC. The full variable domain, with the rest looked up from reference TRBV7-6 and TRBJ2-7, is GAGVSQSPRYKVTKRGQDVALRCDPISGHVSLYWYRQALGQGPEFLTYFNYEAQQDKSGLPNDRFSAERPEGSISTLTIQRTEQRDSAMYRCASSLFPTNRGYEQYFGPGTRLTVT.

This clonotype rates as medium-sized. This chain links TRBV20-1 with TRBJ1-1; D is unclear. The CDR3 is made up of 12 amino acids. In germline, CDR1 is DFQATT, CDR2 SNEGSKA (reference sequence). V was shortened by 2 bases and J by 3 bases, with 7 bases between the two germline ends. As DNA, the CDR3 is TGCAGTGCTAGAAGCGGGGACACTGAAGCTTTCTTT. As protein: CSARSGDTEAFF.

The J gene is TRBJ2-2, the V gene TRBV7-2, with 8 nucleotides matching TRBD2. The CDR3 covers 15 residues. V dropped 0 bases and J dropped 5; count of bases not matched to a gene: 2. Germline V gives CDR1 SGHTA, CDR2 FQGNSA. The CDR3 DNA reads TGTGCCAGCAGCTTAGCGGCGGGGGGAACCGGGGAGCTGTTTTTT. This gives the protein CASSLAAGGTGELFF.

The sample holds a few counts of this clonotype. The chain is built from TRBV12-3 or TRBV12-4 and TRBJ2-5, with 9 bases that match TRBD2. This CDR3 spans 17 amino acids. Unmatched junction bases numbered 6, after V lost 0 bases and J lost 1 base. DNA for the CDR3: TGTGCCAGCAGTTTAGCGTTTCAGCGGGGGGCCCAAGAGACCCAGTACTTC. It codes for CASSLAFQRGAQETQYF.

This chain connects TRBV7-9 to TRBJ2-5; a possible D gene is TRBD2 (5 bases). The CDR3 is 14 amino acids. From germline, CDR1 is SEHNR and CDR2 FQNEAQ (reference sequence). Trimming removed 2 bases from V and 4 bases from J, with 11 bases in between. The CDR3 is CASSLIGVTETQYF. CDR3 DNA sequence: TGTGCCAGCAGCTTAATCGGGGTAACAGAGACCCAGTACTTC.

This clonotype is classed as medium-sized. The rearrangement links TRBV19 to TRBJ1-1; 7 bases agree with TRBD1. The CDR3 has 13 residues. V shed 6 bases and J 8 bases; nucleotides not matched to a gene: 9. Germline V CDR1 and CDR2: LNHDA, SQIVND (reference sequence). DNA for the CDR3: TGTGCCAGTAGGCCAAGGGGGCTGCCCGAAGCTTTCTTT. It translates to CASRPRGLPEAFF. The whole variable domain, filled in from reference TRBV19 and TRBJ1-1, reads DGGITQSPKYLFRKEGQNVTLSCEQNLNHDAMYWYRQDPGQGLRLIYYSQIVNDFQKGDIAEGYSVSREKKESFPLTVTSAQKNPTAFYLCASRPRGLPEAFFGQGTRLTVV.

This clonotype was observed a handful of times. V and J are TRBV11-2 and TRBJ1-1; D is uncertain. From germline, CDR1 is SGHAT and CDR2 FQNNGV. The ends were cut back, 7 bases at V and 5 bases at J, with 14 bases in the middle. This CDR3 comprises 13 residues. CDR3 sequence (DNA): TGTGCCAGCACCGATACCGGGCGTACTGAAGCTTTCTTT. It encodes CASTDTGRTEAFF.

This clonotype was seen more than once but under ten times. The rearrangement joins TRBV7-9 to TRBJ2-7; TRBD1 matches at 8 bases. The CDR3 is 17 residues long. From germline, CDR1 is SEHNR and CDR2 FQNEAQ (reference sequence). Germline trimming cut 2 bases from V and 2 bases from J; bases unmatched to any gene: 11. The CDR3 region has the DNA TGTGCCAGCAGCTTAAGGGGTGGGACAGGAACTGCCTACGAGCAGTACTTC. Its protein is CASSLRGGTGTAYEQYF. Looking up the rest from reference TRBV7-9 and TRBJ2-7 gives the full variable domain: DTGVSQNPRHKITKRGQNVTFRCDPISEHNRLYWYRQTLGQGPEFLTYFQNEAQLEKSRLLSDRFSAERPKGSFSTLEIQRTEQGDSAMYLCASSLRGGTGTAYEQYFGPGTRLTVT.

The rearrangement uses TRBV19 and TRBJ2-1, with 7 bases that match TRBD1. This CDR3 is 15 amino acids long. CDR1 is LNHDA and CDR2 is SQIVND in the germline V gene (reference sequence). Trimming at V came to 3 bases and at J to 2 bases, leaving 4 bases not matched to a gene. The CDR3 DNA reads as TGTGCCAGTAGTATCCCGACAGGGACCTACAATGAGCAGTTCTTC. Translation gives CASSIPTGTYNEQFF.

J is TRBJ2-3 and V is TRBV20-1, with TRBD2 matching over 9 bases. Germline loops: CDR1 DFQATT, CDR2 SNEGSKA (reference sequence). The CDR3 consists of 14 residues. V shed 5 bases, J shed 4 bases, and the junction held 7 bases outside the gene matches. CDR3: CSAWASGVADTQYF. CDR3 bases: TGCAGTGCTTGGGCTAGCGGGGTCGCAGATACGCAGTATTTT.

This clonotype was seen more than once but under ten times. The chain employs TRBV20-1 and TRBJ2-3, with 10 positions matching TRBD2. V gave up 3 bases and J gave up 2 bases; unmatched junction bases: 8. CDR3 length: 16 amino acids. The germline CDR1 and CDR2 sequences are DFQATT and SNEGSKA (reference sequence). The CDR3 region is CSARKSSGGATDTQYF. The CDR3, as DNA: TGCAGTGCTAGGAAGAGCAGCGGGGGGGCCACAGATACGCAGTATTTT.

This clonotype is termed medium-sized. V gene TRBV7-9 combines with J gene TRBJ2-7; TRBD1 is a possible D gene (5 bases). Deletions cut 8 bases from V and 1 base from J, with 6 bases between. The CDR3 consists of 11 residues. Germline V gene data show CDR1 as SEHNR and CDR2 as FQNEAQ (reference sequence). The CDR3 DNA follows: TGTGCCAGCCAGGGATCCTACGAGCAGTACTTC. Its protein product is CASQGSYEQYF.

This clonotype has more than one count but fewer than ten. This chain joins TRBV12-3 or TRBV12-4 and TRBJ2-4; no reliable D call. The CDR3 contains 12 residues. The V gene lost 6 bases and the J gene lost 0 bases, with 3 bases spanning the gap. The CDR3: CASRLAKNIQYF. Written as DNA, the CDR3 is TGTGCCAGCAGACTAGCCAAAAACATTCAGTACTTC.

This clonotype was seen only a few times. This chain joins TRBV6-5 and TRBJ1-1; D ambiguous. Germline loops: CDR1 MNHEY, CDR2 SVGAGI. The CDR3 length is 14 residues. The V end was cut by 2 bases, the J end by 2 bases, with 9 bases between. CDR3 protein: CASSYPGKNTEAFF. In nucleotides, the CDR3 is TGTGCCAGCAGTTACCCTGGGAAAAACACTGAAGCTTTCTTT.

This clonotype was observed a handful of times. The rearrangement uses TRBV18 and TRBJ2-5, with a possible D match to TRBD1 (6 bases). V was trimmed by 3 bases and J by 1 base, leaving 15 bases between them. The germline gives CDR1 KGHSH, CDR2 LQKENI. There are 16 residues in the CDR3. CDR3 DNA sequence: TGTGCCAGCTCACCCGGGACATCGATGTTCCAAGAGACCCAGTACTTC. The encoded protein is CASSPGTSMFQETQYF.

This chain uses TRBV21-1 with TRBJ1-1; the DNA was not used to check the table's D call, TRBD1. TRBV21-1 is a pseudogene segment. The CDR3 is 11 residues long. CDR3 sequence: CASSPGEEAFF. The CDR3 DNA sequence: TGTGCCAGCAGCCCCGGCGAGGAAGCTTTCTTT.

This clonotype was seen only a few times. V is TRBV12-3 or TRBV12-4 and J is TRBJ1-3; D is unclear. Trimming took 5 bases from V and 0 from J, leaving 14 bases between them. There are 16 residues in the CDR3. The DNA for the CDR3 is TGTGCCAGCAGTGCCCGCGTCGGGAGCTCTGGAAACACCATATATTTT. It specifies CASSARVGSSGNTIYF.

The chain links TRBV20-1 to TRBJ2-3; 8 bases are a match to TRBD2. CDR1 is DFQATT and CDR2 is SNEGSKA in the germline V gene (reference sequence). V trimming: 3 bases; J trimming: 5 bases; junction bases outside the gene matches: 7. The CDR3 contains 14 residues. The chain's CDR3 is CSASRSGGVDTQYF. CDR3 nucleotide sequence: TGCAGTGCTAGTCGTTCGGGGGGGGTAGATACGCAGTATTTT.

J is TRBJ1-5 and V is TRBV7-9; D perhaps matches TRBD1 (5 bases). The germline CDR1 and CDR2 sequences are SEHNR and FQNEAQ (reference sequence). V was cut by 3 bases and J by 6 bases, with 6 bases left in between. The CDR3 sequence is 12 residues long. The CDR3 DNA sequence: TGTGCCAGCAGCTTGGGGCGTCAGCCCCAGCATTTT. Amino acids: CASSLGRQPQHF.

This clonotype has a handful of counts. The V and J genes are TRBV20-1 and TRBJ2-4; no clear D gene. This CDR3 contains 11 residues. Germline lookup yields CDR1 DFQATT and CDR2 SNEGSKA (reference sequence). The ends were cut back, 3 bases at V and 7 bases at J, with 7 bases in the middle. The CDR3 region is CSASQANIQYF. The DNA for the CDR3 is TGCAGTGCTAGTCAGGCGAACATTCAGTACTTC.

The chain links TRBV27 to TRBJ2-5, with 8 positions matching TRBD2. V trimming: 10 bases; J trimming: 4 bases; junction bases outside the gene matches: 5. Germline CDR1 is MNHEY and CDR2 is SMNVEV (reference sequence). The CDR3 loop spans 12 amino acids. The DNA for the CDR3 is TGTGCCACCTCGGGGGGGGGAGAGACCCAGTACTTC. The encoded protein is CATSGGGETQYF.

This chain connects TRBV7-2 to TRBJ2-3, with a possible D match to TRBD2 (7 bases). Germline V gene data show CDR1 as SGHTA and CDR2 as FQGNSA. The CDR3 totals 17 residues. The ends were cut back, 5 bases at V and 3 bases at J, with 21 bases in the middle. The CDR3 loop reads CASSPRSGDTVTDTQYF. The CDR3 DNA reads TGTGCCAGCAGCCCCAGGAGCGGGGACACTGTTACAGATACGCAGTATTTT.

Within the sample, this clonotype is medium-sized (0.01 to 0.1%). V gene TRBV18 combines with J gene TRBJ2-7; 7 bases are shared with TRBD1. The length of the CDR3 is 14 residues. V dropped 3 bases and J dropped 5; count of bases not matched to a gene: 7. Germline V lookup: CDR1 KGHSH, CDR2 LQKENI. CDR3 sequence: CASSPQTGLHEQYF. DNA of the CDR3: TGTGCCAGCTCACCCCAGACAGGGTTGCACGAGCAGTACTTC.